The clone carrying this T cell receptor beta chain was detected only once. Sequencing used immunoSEQ multiplex PCR; TCRdb keeps in-frame clones, though not all of them. This sample has tens of thousands of clones, with 70% to 85% found just once. The record originates from a study of PD-1 blockade in mismatch repair-deficient tumors. Germline CDR1 reads SGDLS; CDR2 reads YYNGEE. The CDR3 sequence is 14 residues long. Trimming took off 2 bases at V and 3 bases at J, with 11 bases between the two ends. This specimen consisted of peripheral blood, obtained 2 weeks after starting pembrolizumab. The V and J genes are TRBV9 and TRBJ1-1; D gene unclear. This receptor was identified in an adult with mismatch repair-deficient cancer. CDR3 bases: TGTGCCAGCAGCGTTGACAACCGGGACACTGAAGCTTTCTTT. Translating gives CASSVDNRDTEAFF.